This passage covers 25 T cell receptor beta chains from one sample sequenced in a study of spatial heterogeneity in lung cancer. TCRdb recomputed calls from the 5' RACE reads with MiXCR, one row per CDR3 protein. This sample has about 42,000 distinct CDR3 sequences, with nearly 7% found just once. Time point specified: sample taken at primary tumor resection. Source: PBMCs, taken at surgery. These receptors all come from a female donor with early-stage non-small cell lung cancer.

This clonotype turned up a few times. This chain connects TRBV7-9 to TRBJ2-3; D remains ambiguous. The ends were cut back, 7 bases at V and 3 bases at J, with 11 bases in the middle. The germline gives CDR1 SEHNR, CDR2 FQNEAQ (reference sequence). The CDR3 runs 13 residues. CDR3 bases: TGTGCCAGCACCAAAACCCGGACAGATACGCAGTATTTT. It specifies CASTKTRTDTQYF.

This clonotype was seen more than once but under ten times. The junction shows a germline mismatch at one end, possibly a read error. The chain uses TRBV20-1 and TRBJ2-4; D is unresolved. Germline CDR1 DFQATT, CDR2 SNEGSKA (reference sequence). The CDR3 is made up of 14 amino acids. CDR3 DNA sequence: TGCGGTGCTAGAAGGTCGGGTCCCAAAAACATTCAGTACTTC. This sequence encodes CGARRSGPKNIQYF.

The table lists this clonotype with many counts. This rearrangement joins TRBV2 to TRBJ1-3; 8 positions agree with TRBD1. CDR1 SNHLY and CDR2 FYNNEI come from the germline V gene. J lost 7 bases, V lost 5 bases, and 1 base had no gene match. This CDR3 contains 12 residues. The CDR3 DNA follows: TGTGCCAGCAGTCAGGGGGCGAACACCATATATTTT. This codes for CASSQGANTIYF.

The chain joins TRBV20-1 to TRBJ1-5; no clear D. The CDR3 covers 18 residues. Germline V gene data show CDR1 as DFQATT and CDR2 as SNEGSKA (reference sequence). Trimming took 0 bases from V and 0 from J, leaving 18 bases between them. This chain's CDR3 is CSARDPGPMAYSNQPQHF. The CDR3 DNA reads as TGCAGTGCTAGAGATCCCGGGCCGATGGCTTATAGCAATCAGCCCCAGCATTTT.

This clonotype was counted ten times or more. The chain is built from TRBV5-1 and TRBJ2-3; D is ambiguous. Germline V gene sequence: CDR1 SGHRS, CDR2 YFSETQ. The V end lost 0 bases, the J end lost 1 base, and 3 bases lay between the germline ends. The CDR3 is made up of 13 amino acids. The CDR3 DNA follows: TGCGCCAGCAGCTTGGAAGGCACAGATACGCAGTATTTT. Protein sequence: CASSLEGTDTQYF.

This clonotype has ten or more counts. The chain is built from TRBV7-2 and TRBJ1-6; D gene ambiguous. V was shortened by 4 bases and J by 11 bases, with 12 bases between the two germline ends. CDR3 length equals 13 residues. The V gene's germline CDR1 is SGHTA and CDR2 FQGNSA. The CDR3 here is CASSSSGYPPLHF. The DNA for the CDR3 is TGTGCCAGCAGCTCTAGCGGGTACCCACCCCTCCACTTT.

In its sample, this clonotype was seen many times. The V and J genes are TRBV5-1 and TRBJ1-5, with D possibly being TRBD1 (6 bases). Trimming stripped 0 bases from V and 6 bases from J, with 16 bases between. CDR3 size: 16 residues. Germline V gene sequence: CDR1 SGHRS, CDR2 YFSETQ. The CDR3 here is CASSLESGQFLQPQHF. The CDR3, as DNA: TGCGCCAGCAGCTTGGAATCAGGACAGTTTCTTCAGCCCCAGCATTTT.

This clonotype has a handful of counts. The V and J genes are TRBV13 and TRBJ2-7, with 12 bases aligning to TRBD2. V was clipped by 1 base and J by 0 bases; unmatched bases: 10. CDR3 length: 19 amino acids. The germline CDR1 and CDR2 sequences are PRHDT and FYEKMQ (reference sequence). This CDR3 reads CASSLALGLAGSSSYEQYF. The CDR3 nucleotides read TGTGCCAGCAGCTTAGCTTTGGGACTAGCGGGCTCCAGCTCCTACGAGCAGTACTTC. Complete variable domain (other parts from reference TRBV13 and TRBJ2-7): AAGVIQSPRHLIKEKRETATLKCYPIPRHDTVYWYQQGPGQDPQFLISFYEKMQSDKGSIPDRFSAQQFSDYHSELNMSSLELGDSALYFCASSLALGLAGSSSYEQYFGPGTRLTVT.

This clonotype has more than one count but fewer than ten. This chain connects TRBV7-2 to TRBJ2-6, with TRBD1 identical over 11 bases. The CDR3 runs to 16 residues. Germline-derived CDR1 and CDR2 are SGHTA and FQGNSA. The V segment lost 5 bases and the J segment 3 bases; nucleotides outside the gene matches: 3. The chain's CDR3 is CASSGQGAVGANVLTF. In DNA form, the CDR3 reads TGTGCCAGCAGCGGACAGGGGGCGGTTGGGGCCAACGTCCTGACTTTC.

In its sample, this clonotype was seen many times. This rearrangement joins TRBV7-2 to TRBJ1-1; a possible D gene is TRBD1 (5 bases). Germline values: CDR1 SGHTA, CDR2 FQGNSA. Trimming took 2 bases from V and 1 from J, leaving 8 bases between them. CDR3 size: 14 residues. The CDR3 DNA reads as TGTGCCAGCAGCTTAAGGGGCACGAACACTGAAGCTTTCTTT. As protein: CASSLRGTNTEAFF.

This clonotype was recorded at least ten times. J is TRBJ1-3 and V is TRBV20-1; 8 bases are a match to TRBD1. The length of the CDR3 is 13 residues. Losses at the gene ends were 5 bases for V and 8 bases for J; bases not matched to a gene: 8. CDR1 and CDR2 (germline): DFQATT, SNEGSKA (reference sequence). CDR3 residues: CSAPRAGGDTIYF. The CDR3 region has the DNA TGCAGTGCTCCAAGGGCAGGGGGCGACACCATATATTTT.

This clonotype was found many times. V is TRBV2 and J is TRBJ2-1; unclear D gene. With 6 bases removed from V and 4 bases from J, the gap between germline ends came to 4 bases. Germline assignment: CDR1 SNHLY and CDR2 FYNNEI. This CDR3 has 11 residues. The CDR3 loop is CASSSYNEQFF. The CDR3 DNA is TGTGCCAGCAGCTCTTACAATGAGCAGTTCTTC.

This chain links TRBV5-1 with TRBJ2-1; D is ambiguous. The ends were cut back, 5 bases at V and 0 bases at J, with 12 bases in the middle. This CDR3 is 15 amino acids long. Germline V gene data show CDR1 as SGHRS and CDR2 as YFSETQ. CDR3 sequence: CASSSRWSSYNEQFF. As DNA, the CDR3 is TGCGCCAGCAGTTCACGGTGGAGCTCCTACAATGAGCAGTTCTTC.

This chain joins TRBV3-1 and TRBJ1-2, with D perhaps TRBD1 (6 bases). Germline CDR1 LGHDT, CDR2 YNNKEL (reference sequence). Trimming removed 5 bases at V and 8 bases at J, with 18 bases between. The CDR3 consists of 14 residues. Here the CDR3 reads CASSSLDRRQGYTF. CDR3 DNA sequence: TGTGCCAGCAGCTCCCTCGACAGGAGGCAGGGCTACACCTTC. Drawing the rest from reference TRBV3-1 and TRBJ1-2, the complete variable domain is DTAVSQTPKYLVTQMGNDKSIKCEQNLGHDTMYWYKQDSKKFLKIMFSYNNKELIINETVPNRFSPKSPDKAHLNLHINSLELGDSAVYFCASSSLDRRQGYTFGSGTRLTVV.

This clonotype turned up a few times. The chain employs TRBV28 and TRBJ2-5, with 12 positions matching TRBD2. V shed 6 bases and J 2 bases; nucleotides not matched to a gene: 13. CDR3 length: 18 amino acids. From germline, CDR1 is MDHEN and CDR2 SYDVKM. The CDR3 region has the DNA TGTGCCAGCAGCTCCTTATCTAGCGGGGGGGCCCCGCAAGAGACCCAGTACTTC. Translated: CASSSLSSGGAPQETQYF.

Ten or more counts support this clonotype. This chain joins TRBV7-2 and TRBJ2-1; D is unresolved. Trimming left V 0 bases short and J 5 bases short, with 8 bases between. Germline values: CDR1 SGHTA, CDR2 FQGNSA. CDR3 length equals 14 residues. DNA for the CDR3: TGTGCCAGCAGCTTAGCGGGCTGGAACAATGAGCAGTTCTTC. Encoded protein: CASSLAGWNNEQFF.

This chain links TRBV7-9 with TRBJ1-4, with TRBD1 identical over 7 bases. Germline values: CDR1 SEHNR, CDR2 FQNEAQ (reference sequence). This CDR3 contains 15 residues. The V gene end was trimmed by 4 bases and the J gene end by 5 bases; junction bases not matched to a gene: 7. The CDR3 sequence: CASSSNRGANEKLFF. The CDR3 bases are TGTGCCAGCAGCTCAAACAGGGGAGCAAATGAAAAACTGTTTTTT.

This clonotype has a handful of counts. CDR3 in amino acids: CASSEERFRAETQYF. The CDR3 region has the DNA TGTGCCAGCAGTGAAGAGCGCTTTAGAGCCGAGACCCAGTACTTC. The chain couples TRBV6-1 to TRBJ2-5; no firm D call. The ends were cut back, 1 base at V and 5 bases at J, with 14 bases in the middle. The length of the CDR3 is 15 residues. Germline V gene sequence: CDR1 MNHNS, CDR2 SASEGT.

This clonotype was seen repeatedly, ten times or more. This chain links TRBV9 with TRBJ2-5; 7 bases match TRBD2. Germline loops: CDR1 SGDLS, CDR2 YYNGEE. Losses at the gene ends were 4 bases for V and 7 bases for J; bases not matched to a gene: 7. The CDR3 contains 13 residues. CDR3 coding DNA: TGTGCCAGCAGCAACCGGACTAGGGGGACCCAGTACTTC. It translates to CASSNRTRGTQYF.

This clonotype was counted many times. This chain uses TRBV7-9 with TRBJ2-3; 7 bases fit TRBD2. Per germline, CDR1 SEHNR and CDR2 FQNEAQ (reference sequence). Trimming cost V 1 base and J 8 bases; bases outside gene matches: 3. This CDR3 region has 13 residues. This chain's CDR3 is CASSLDGRGTQYF. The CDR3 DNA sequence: TGTGCCAGCAGCTTAGATGGGAGGGGTACGCAGTATTTT. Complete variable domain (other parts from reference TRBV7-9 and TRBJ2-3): DTGVSQNPRHKITKRGQNVTFRCDPISEHNRLYWYRQTLGQGPEFLTYFQNEAQLEKSRLLSDRFSAERPKGSFSTLEIQRTEQGDSAMYLCASSLDGRGTQYFGPGTRLTVL.

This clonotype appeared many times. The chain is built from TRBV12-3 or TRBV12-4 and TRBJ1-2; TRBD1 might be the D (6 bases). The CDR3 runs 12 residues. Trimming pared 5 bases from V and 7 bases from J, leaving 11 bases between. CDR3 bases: TGTGCCAGCAGTCACAGGGTCGGTGGCTACACCTTC. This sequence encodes CASSHRVGGYTF.

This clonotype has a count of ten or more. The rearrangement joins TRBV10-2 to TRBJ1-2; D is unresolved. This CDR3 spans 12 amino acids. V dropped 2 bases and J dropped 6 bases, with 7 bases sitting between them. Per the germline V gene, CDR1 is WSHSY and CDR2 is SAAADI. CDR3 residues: CASSEKQHGYTF. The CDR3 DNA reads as TGCGCCAGCAGTGAGAAGCAGCATGGCTACACCTTC.

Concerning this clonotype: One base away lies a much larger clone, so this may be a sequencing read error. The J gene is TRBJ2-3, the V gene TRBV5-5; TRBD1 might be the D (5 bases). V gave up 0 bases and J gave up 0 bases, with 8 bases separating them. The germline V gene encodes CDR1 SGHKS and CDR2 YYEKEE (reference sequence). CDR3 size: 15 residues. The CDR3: CASSLAKGSTDTQYF. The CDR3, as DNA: TGTGCCAGCAGCTTGGCCAAGGGGAGCACAGATACGCAGTATTTT.

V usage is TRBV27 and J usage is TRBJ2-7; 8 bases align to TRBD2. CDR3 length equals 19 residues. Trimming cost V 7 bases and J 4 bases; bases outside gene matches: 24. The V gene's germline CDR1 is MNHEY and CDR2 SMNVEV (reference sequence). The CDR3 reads CASTFRGATSAVRSYEQYF. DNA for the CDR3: TGTGCCAGCACCTTTCGAGGGGCGACTAGCGCAGTTAGGTCGTACGAGCAGTACTTC.

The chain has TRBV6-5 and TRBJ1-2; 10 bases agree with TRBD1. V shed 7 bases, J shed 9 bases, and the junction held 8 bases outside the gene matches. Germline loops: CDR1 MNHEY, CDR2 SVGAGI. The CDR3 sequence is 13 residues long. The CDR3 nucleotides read TGTGCCAGCAAGTCGGGACAGGGGCTCAGCTACACCTTC. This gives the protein CASKSGQGLSYTF.